One sample yielded the 26 T cell receptor beta chains listed below, sequenced in a study of blood T cell repertoires in COVID-19. Clones were read by immunoSEQ multiplex PCR, and TCRdb kept only the in-frame ones, dropping some. The sample includes fewer than 350,000 clones, around 90% seen only once; the top ten take approximately 5.2%. The sequencing sample was made of PBMCs or T cells enriched from blood (not recorded which). These receptors were taken from a man aged 55 to 70 who had recovered from COVID-19.

CDR3: CASSRDGAYEQYF. CDR3 nucleotides: TGTGCCAGCTCGCGGGACGGCGCATACGAGCAGTACTTC. The J gene is TRBJ2-7, the V gene TRBV18; a possible D gene is TRBD2 (6 bases). Germline V lookup: CDR1 KGHSH, CDR2 LQKENI. Trimming shortened V by 6 bases and J by 4 bases, and 13 bases separated the two germline ends. This CDR3 spans 13 amino acids.

The genes are TRBV11-3 and TRBJ2-1; 7 bases map to TRBD2. V was clipped by 5 bases and J by 5 bases; unmatched bases: 9. This CDR3 spans 15 amino acids. CDR1 and CDR2 (germline): SGHNT, YENEEA. DNA for the CDR3: TGTGCCAGCAGCCTTACTACGGCGGGGGACAATGAGCAGTTCTTC. This translates into CASSLTTAGDNEQFF.

The count of this clone is one. V gene TRBV7-3 combines with J gene TRBJ2-2, with 11 nucleotides matching TRBD2. V shed 0 bases and J 8 bases; nucleotides not matched to a gene: 11. The CDR3 spans 18 residues. Germline CDR1 reads SGHTA; CDR2 reads FQGTGA. The CDR3 loop is CASSLTLTQTSGKGELFF. CDR3 DNA sequence: TGTGCCAGCAGCTTAACGTTAACCCAGACTAGCGGGAAGGGGGAGCTGTTTTTT.

This clone was recorded once. The chain uses TRBV29-1 and TRBJ2-3; 7 positions agree with TRBD1. J was trimmed by 6 bases and V by 3 bases; bases with no gene match: 9. Per the germline V gene, CDR1 is SQVTM and CDR2 is ANQGSEA. The CDR3 spans 14 residues. CDR3 sequence reads: CSVEKGADPDTQYF. The DNA of the CDR3 is TGCAGCGTTGAGAAGGGGGCTGACCCGGATACGCAGTATTTT.

The V gene is TRBV5-1, the J gene TRBJ2-7, with a tentative D call TRBD2 (5 bases). The CDR3 extends over 16 amino acids. Trimming stripped 1 base from V and 3 bases from J, with 17 bases between. CDR1 SGHRS and CDR2 YFSETQ come from the germline V gene. CDR3: CASSLTLRTGYYEQYF. The CDR3 DNA sequence: TGCGCCAGCAGCTTGACTCTTCGGACGGGATACTACGAGCAGTACTTC.

CDR3 loop: CASSFFGIRGSEKLFF. CDR3 sequence (DNA): TGTGCCAGCAGCTTTTTCGGGATTCGGGGGAGTGAAAAACTGTTTTTT. The chain has TRBV7-9 and TRBJ1-4, with D possibly being TRBD1 (5 bases). Looked up from germline, CDR1 is SEHNR and CDR2 is FQNEAQ (reference sequence). V was cut by 3 bases and J by 7 bases, with 18 bases left in between. CDR3 size: 16 residues.

The chain combines TRBV19 with TRBJ1-1; unclear D gene. V was cut by 2 bases and J by 5 bases, with 12 bases left in between. Germline V gene sequence: CDR1 LNHDA, CDR2 SQIVND (reference sequence). The CDR3 contains 14 residues. Written as DNA, the CDR3 is TGTGCCAGTAGTATAAGGTCCTGGGAGACTGAAGCTTTCTTT. Translating it yields CASSIRSWETEAFF.

The chain joins TRBV5-4 to TRBJ2-5, with D possibly TRBD2 on 6 matching bases. V dropped 4 bases and J dropped 10 bases, with 17 bases sitting between them. The CDR3 runs 13 residues. CDR1 is SGHNT and CDR2 is YYREEE in the germline V gene (reference sequence). The CDR3 bases are TGTGCCAGCAGCCAAAGGGGAGCGGGCCTCCAGTACTTC. Protein sequence: CASSQRGAGLQYF.

V gene TRBV5-1 combines with J gene TRBJ2-3; 7 bases line up with TRBD2. Germline assignment: CDR1 SGHRS and CDR2 YFSETQ. This CDR3 comprises 14 residues. The J segment lost 4 bases and the V segment lost 2 bases, leaving 4 bases of the junction unmatched. The CDR3 DNA is TGCGCCAGCAGCTTCGGGAGCGGGGCAGATACGCAGTATTTT. This translates into CASSFGSGADTQYF.

The V gene is TRBV19, the J gene TRBJ2-6; TRBD2 matches 7 bases. The CDR3 extends over 14 amino acids. V gave up 5 bases and J gave up 4 bases; unmatched junction bases: 2. CDR1 LNHDA and CDR2 SQIVND come from the germline V gene (reference sequence). CDR3 DNA sequence: TGTGCCAGTAGTCGGGGGGACGGGGCCAACGTCCTGACTTTC. It encodes CASSRGDGANVLTF.

The V gene is TRBV6-1, the J gene TRBJ2-7; D is ambiguous. V was pared by 1 base and J by 0 bases, with 13 bases between. Germline CDR1 MNHNS, CDR2 SASEGT. CDR3 length: 16 amino acids. The CDR3 here is CASSEVLGGSSYEQYF. The CDR3, as DNA: TGTGCCAGCAGTGAAGTGTTAGGCGGTAGCTCCTACGAGCAGTACTTC.

The V gene is TRBV10-2, the J gene TRBJ2-7; TRBD1 matches 8 bases. The V gene end was trimmed by 4 bases and the J gene end by 0 bases; junction bases not matched to a gene: 2. Germline V CDR1 and CDR2: WSHSY, SAAADI. The CDR3 covers 14 residues. CDR3 coding DNA: TGCGCCAGCAGTGTGACAGGGGTCTCCTACGAGCAGTACTTC. Protein sequence: CASSVTGVSYEQYF.

The chain links TRBV5-1 to TRBJ1-2; TRBD1 agrees at 7 bases. This CDR3 region has 15 residues. The germline V gene encodes CDR1 SGHRS and CDR2 YFSETQ. V gave up 1 base and J gave up 7 bases; unmatched junction bases: 10. The CDR3 reads CASSLLAGTDLGYTF. CDR3 bases: TGCGCCAGCAGCTTGTTGGCCGGGACAGACCTTGGCTACACCTTC.

This clone was counted ten times or more. The chain couples TRBV7-9 to TRBJ1-1; no clear D gene. The germline V gene encodes CDR1 SEHNR and CDR2 FQNEAQ (reference sequence). The V end lost 4 bases, the J end lost 10 bases, and 22 bases lay between the germline ends. CDR3 length: 15 residues. This CDR3 is CASSSQATTASGAFF. DNA for the CDR3: TGTGCCAGCAGCTCCCAAGCCACGACCGCGTCGGGAGCTTTCTTT.

The chain links TRBV11-2 to TRBJ1-1; 8 bases align to TRBD1. CDR1 is SGHAT, CDR2 FQNNGV, per germline. The length of the CDR3 is 17 residues. V shed 2 bases, J shed 2 bases, and the junction held 10 bases outside the gene matches. CDR3 amino acids: CASSLWAGGPSNTEAFF. Here the CDR3 DNA reads TGTGCCAGCAGCTTATGGGCAGGGGGCCCGTCAAACACTGAAGCTTTCTTT.

CDR3 bases: TGTGCCAGCTCAAAAAAGCGCTTGCCTGAGCAGTTCTTC. As protein: CASSKKRLPEQFF. The chain couples TRBV18 to TRBJ2-1; D not certain. CDR3 length: 13 residues. Looked up from germline, CDR1 is KGHSH and CDR2 is LQKENI. V shed 5 bases and J shed 9 bases, with 14 bases lying between them.

The chain joins TRBV11-2 to TRBJ2-5; D unresolved. V was pared by 5 bases and J by 5 bases, with 18 bases between. There are 15 residues in the CDR3. CDR1 is SGHAT, CDR2 FQNNGV, per germline. CDR3 in amino acids: CASSKVHTGGETQYF. CDR3 nucleotides: TGTGCCAGCAGCAAAGTCCACACGGGTGGGGAGACCCAGTACTTC.

The chain couples TRBV29-1 to TRBJ2-3; TRBD2 matches 11 bases. CDR1 SQVTM and CDR2 ANQGSEA come from the germline V gene. This CDR3 spans 14 amino acids. J was trimmed by 5 bases and V by 7 bases; bases with no gene match: 8. The chain's CDR3 is CSAELAGVIDTQYF. The CDR3 DNA reads as TGCAGCGCAGAACTAGCGGGAGTGATAGATACGCAGTATTTT.

The V call is TRBV11-2, the J call TRBJ1-1; possible D gene TRBD1, 5 bases. The CDR3 is 16 amino acids. The germline V gene has CDR1 SGHAT and CDR2 FQNNGV. Trimming removed 1 base from V and 4 bases from J, with 16 bases in between. This CDR3 reads CASSLVWGGLATEAFF. In nucleotides, the CDR3 is TGTGCCAGCAGCTTAGTTTGGGGGGGTCTGGCCACTGAAGCTTTCTTT.

V and J are TRBV18 and TRBJ2-1; 13 bases map to TRBD2. Germline V gene data show CDR1 as KGHSH and CDR2 as LQKENI. The V gene end was trimmed by 3 bases and the J gene end by 9 bases; junction bases not matched to a gene: 5. This CDR3 has 15 residues. CDR3 nucleotide sequence: TGTGCCAGCTCACCGGGACTAGCGGGAAATGCTGAGCAGTTCTTC. This gives the protein CASSPGLAGNAEQFF. Full variable domain (remainder filled in from reference TRBV18 and TRBJ2-1): NAGVMQNPRHLVRRRGQEARLRCSPMKGHSHVYWYRQLPEEGLKFMVYLQKENIIDESGMPKERFSAEFPKEGPSILRIQQVVRGDSAAYFCASSPGLAGNAEQFFGPGTRLTVL.

This clone was detected once. The chain links TRBV7-2 to TRBJ2-1; the match to TRBD2 covers 8 bases. CDR1 is SGHTA, CDR2 FQGNSA, per germline. The ends lost 5 bases at V and 1 base at J; junction bases unmatched: 7. This CDR3 contains 16 residues. In DNA form, the CDR3 reads TGTGCCAGCAGCGGGACTAGTGGGGGTTCCTACAATGAGCAGTTCTTC. As protein: CASSGTSGGSYNEQFF.

A single count supports this clone. The chain is built from TRBV6-2 or TRBV6-3 and TRBJ1-2; possibly TRBD1 for D (5 bases). Trimming shortened V by 2 bases and J by 4 bases, and 11 bases separated the two germline ends. The germline gives CDR1 MNHEY, CDR2 SVGEGT. The CDR3 contains 14 residues. The CDR3 DNA sequence: TGTGCCAGCAGTTACGGCGGGGCGTCCTATGGCTACACCTTC. This translates into CASSYGGASYGYTF.

This clone is a singleton in its sample. The chain joins TRBV6-5 to TRBJ2-7, with 10 positions matching TRBD2. The CDR3 is made up of 14 amino acids. Germline V gene sequence: CDR1 MNHEY, CDR2 SVGAGI. V lost 6 bases and J lost 3; bases outside the gene matches: 5. CDR3 protein: CASRPGLASYEQYF. The DNA of the CDR3 is TGTGCCAGCAGGCCGGGACTAGCGAGCTACGAGCAGTACTTC.

The rearrangement joins TRBV2 to TRBJ1-2, with a weak D call TRBD1 (5 bases). Trimming shortened V by 5 bases and J by 6 bases, and 13 bases separated the two germline ends. The CDR3 spans 13 residues. CDR1 is SNHLY, CDR2 FYNNEI, per germline. In nucleotides, the CDR3 is TGTGCCAGCAGTACCGGCAGGGCCAATGGCTACACCTTC. Its protein is CASSTGRANGYTF.

For the CDR3, the DNA is TGTGCCTGGAGCAAAAGGGGGGTGAGCGGGAGGGGGCAAGAGACCCAGTACTTC. As protein: CAWSKRGVSGRGQETQYF. This chain uses TRBV30 with TRBJ2-5; 10 bases agree with TRBD2. Per germline, CDR1 GTSNPN and CDR2 SVGIG (reference sequence). The CDR3 length is 18 residues. J gave up 2 bases and V 3 bases, and 15 bases lay outside the gene matches.

CDR3 bases: TGTGCCAGCAGCCCCAGGACTAGCGGGACGGGTGCAGATACGCAGTATTTT. This sequence encodes CASSPRTSGTGADTQYF. The chain recombines TRBV3-1 (or the pseudogene TRBV3-2) with TRBJ2-3; the match to TRBD2 covers 12 bases. Germline assignment: CDR1 LGHDT and CDR2 YNNKEL (reference sequence). V gave up 4 bases and J gave up 4 bases; unmatched junction bases: 9. The CDR3 has 17 amino acids.